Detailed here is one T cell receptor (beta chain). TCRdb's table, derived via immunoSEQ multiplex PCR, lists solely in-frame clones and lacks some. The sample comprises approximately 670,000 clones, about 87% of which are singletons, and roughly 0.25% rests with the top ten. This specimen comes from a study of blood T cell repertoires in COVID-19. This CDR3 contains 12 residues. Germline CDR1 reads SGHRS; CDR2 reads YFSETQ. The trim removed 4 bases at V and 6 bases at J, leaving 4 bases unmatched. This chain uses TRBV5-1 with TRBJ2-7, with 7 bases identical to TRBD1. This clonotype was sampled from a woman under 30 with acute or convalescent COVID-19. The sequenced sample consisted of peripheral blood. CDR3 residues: CASSGDRAEQYF. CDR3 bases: TGCGCCAGCAGCGGAGACAGGGCCGAGCAGTACTTC.